The 18 T cell receptor beta chains presented below share a single source sample, sequenced in a study of CD8+ T cells in alopecia areata (dated 2018 in TCRdb). Library preparation was by the immunoSEQ multiplex PCR assay. For TCR sequencing, RNA was extracted from every sample and reverse transcribed into cDNA to serve as template. What TCRdb holds here is the immuneACCESS table cut down to in-frame rearrangements. Part of the clones is not present; checked against another copy, under half of the missing clones reflect an unresolved V gene, and the others are unexplained. The sample table shows under 250,000 clones, and roughly three fifths are seen once. Nearly 5% of the sample is taken by the ten largest. Source material: CD8+ T cells sorted from blood. The receptors derive from a human donor in good health.

The CDR3 reads CSGGTEAFF. The DNA for the CDR3 is TGCAGCGGGGGGACTGAAGCTTTCTTT. The chain has TRBV29-1 and TRBJ1-1, with a weak D call TRBD1 (5 bases). V gave up 7 bases and J gave up 5 bases, with 5 bases separating them. Germline V gene data show CDR1 as SQVTM and CDR2 as ANQGSEA. The CDR3 has 9 amino acids.

The V call is TRBV29-1, the J call TRBJ1-2, with D perhaps TRBD1 (6 bases). Trimming removed 5 bases from V and 3 bases from J, with 22 bases in between. The CDR3 extends over 16 amino acids. Germline V CDR1 and CDR2: SQVTM, ANQGSEA. The CDR3 protein is CSVTSKDSPGDYGYTF. In nucleotides, the CDR3 is TGCAGCGTTACCTCGAAGGACAGCCCAGGAGACTATGGCTACACCTTC.

This clone occurred once. The chain joins TRBV4-1 to TRBJ2-7, with 9 bases that match TRBD2. Unmatched junction bases numbered 7, after V lost 1 base and J lost 3 bases. Germline lookup yields CDR1 MGHRA and CDR2 YSYEKL. The CDR3 loop spans 16 amino acids. The CDR3 nucleotides are TGCGCCAGCAGCCAAGGCGCGACTAGCGGCTTCTACGAGCAGTACTTC. Protein: CASSQGATSGFYEQYF.

The genes are TRBV7-3 and TRBJ2-2; 7 bases are a match to TRBD2. V shed 2 bases, J shed 3 bases, and the junction held 3 bases outside the gene matches. CDR1 and CDR2 from the germline V gene are SGHTA and FQGTGA. The CDR3 covers 15 residues. The CDR3 reads CASSLAGRDTGELFF. The DNA of the CDR3 is TGTGCCAGCAGCTTAGCTGGGAGGGACACCGGGGAGCTGTTTTTT.

Of note for this clone: Other DNA sequences from this sample encode an identical CDR3 as well. The chain is built from TRBV29-1 and TRBJ1-2; TRBD1 matches 8 bases. The CDR3 runs 12 residues. V dropped 3 bases and J dropped 5; count of bases not matched to a gene: 2. CDR1 and CDR2 from the germline V gene are SQVTM and ANQGSEA. The CDR3 sequence: CSVDGQGYGYTF. The CDR3 DNA follows: TGCAGCGTTGATGGACAGGGATATGGCTACACCTTC.

This rearrangement joins TRBV27 to TRBJ1-1, with a weak D call TRBD1 (5 bases). The CDR3 has 13 amino acids. CDR1 is MNHEY, CDR2 SMNVEV, per germline (reference sequence). V was cut by 8 bases and J by 7 bases, with 17 bases left in between. CDR3: CASRVMRGNEAFF. The DNA for the CDR3 is TGTGCCAGCCGTGTTATGCGGGGGAATGAAGCTTTCTTT.

The V gene is TRBV29-1, the J gene TRBJ1-1; D uncertain. Germline V gene lookup returns CDR1 SQVTM and CDR2 ANQGSEA. This CDR3 contains 11 residues. With 7 bases removed from V and 0 bases from J, the gap between germline ends came to 6 bases. CDR3 sequence (DNA): TGCAGCGCAGACCTGAACACTGAAGCTTTCTTT. This codes for CSADLNTEAFF.

The chain recombines TRBV15 with TRBJ2-2, with TRBD1 matching 8 bases. J gave up 3 bases and V 8 bases, and 11 bases lay outside the gene matches. Germline CDR1 and CDR2: LNHNV and YYDKDF (reference sequence). The length of the CDR3 is 16 residues. CDR3 sequence: CATRGAGGRYTGELFF. The CDR3 region has the DNA TGTGCCACCCGGGGAGCAGGGGGCCGGTACACCGGGGAGCTGTTTTTT.

The gene calls are TRBV7-8 and TRBJ2-1; 12 bases align to TRBD2. The CDR3 runs to 15 residues. The germline V gene has CDR1 SGHVS and CDR2 FQNEAQ. Trimming at V came to 9 bases and at J to 7 bases, leaving 10 bases not matched to a gene. This CDR3 is CASYPTSGGLNEQFF. CDR3 nucleotides: TGTGCCAGTTACCCCACTAGCGGGGGGTTGAATGAGCAGTTCTTC.

This clone was detected only once. This chain joins TRBV18 and TRBJ2-5; D unresolved. V lost 4 bases, J lost 5 bases, and 8 bases lay in between. This CDR3 comprises 12 residues. In germline, CDR1 is KGHSH, CDR2 LQKENI. The CDR3 DNA sequence: TGTGCCAGCTCACTTATCAGGGAGACCCAGTACTTC. It encodes CASSLIRETQYF.

The chain joins TRBV7-2 to TRBJ1-2; D is undetermined. The ends were cut back, 8 bases at V and 4 bases at J, with 14 bases in the middle. The CDR3 length is 13 residues. Germline V CDR1 and CDR2: SGHTA, FQGNSA. CDR3 sequence: CASPEGGPYGYTF. The DNA for the CDR3 is TGTGCCAGCCCCGAGGGAGGCCCCTATGGCTACACCTTC.

The chain is built from TRBV2 and TRBJ1-1, with D tentatively TRBD1 (5 bases). CDR1 and CDR2 (germline): SNHLY, FYNNEI. The CDR3 runs to 14 residues. V lost 3 bases, J lost 5 bases, and 13 bases lay in between. The DNA for the CDR3 is TGTGCCAGCAGTGATTTGGCCGGGGGTACTGAAGCTTTCTTT. Protein: CASSDLAGGTEAFF.

This clone was picked up a small number of times. The rearrangement joins TRBV10-3 to TRBJ2-1; 10 bases match TRBD1. Germline CDR1 ENHRY, CDR2 SYGVKD. CDR3 length: 13 amino acids. J was trimmed by 15 bases and V by 3 bases; bases with no gene match: 8. In DNA form, the CDR3 reads TGTGCCATCAGTGACCTGACAGGGGGCCTGAGGTTCTTC. Translation: CAISDLTGGLRFF.

The rearrangement links TRBV9 to TRBJ2-1; D gene unclear. In germline, CDR1 is SGDLS, CDR2 YYNGEE. The CDR3 is 12 residues long. The V gene lost 0 bases and the J gene lost 10 bases, with 8 bases spanning the gap. The CDR3 region has the DNA TGTGCCAGCAGCGTAGCGTGGGGAGAGCAGTTCTTC. Translation: CASSVAWGEQFF.

V and J are TRBV19 and TRBJ1-1; tentatively, D is TRBD1 (6 bases). Trimming cost V 7 bases and J 4 bases, with 10 bases left between them. The CDR3 loop spans 12 amino acids. The germline V gene has CDR1 LNHDA and CDR2 SQIVND (reference sequence). In DNA, the CDR3 is TGTGCCAGTATAAGGGGGGTCACTGAAGCTTTCTTT. This encodes CASIRGVTEAFF.

The gene calls are TRBV7-9 and TRBJ1-5; D is unresolved. The CDR3 runs 11 residues. Germline CDR1 reads SEHNR; CDR2 reads FQNEAQ (reference sequence). Between the trimmed V and J ends, which lost 5 bases and 9 bases, there was a span of 8 bases. CDR3 amino acids: CASSRVGPQHF. The DNA for the CDR3 is TGTGCCAGCAGCCGCGTTGGGCCCCAGCATTTT.

This clone has only a few counts. This chain connects TRBV12-5 to TRBJ2-5; unclear D gene. Deletions cut 3 bases from V and 4 bases from J, with 12 bases between. The CDR3 spans 14 residues. Germline CDR1 reads LGHNT; CDR2 reads FRNRAP. Written as DNA, the CDR3 is TGTGCTAGTGGTTTAAACAGTCTTCGAGAGACCCAGTACTTC. This encodes CASGLNSLRETQYF. The variable domain in full, completed from reference TRBV12-5 and TRBJ2-5, reads DARVTQTPRHKVTEMGQEVTMRCQPILGHNTVFWYRQTMMQGLELLAYFRNRAPLDDSGMPKDRFSAEMPDATLATLKIQPSEPRDSAVYFCASGLNSLRETQYFGPGTRLLVL.

In this sample, this clone turned up many times. The chain combines TRBV6-1 with TRBJ2-7; D may correspond to TRBD1 or TRBD2 (5 bases each). Per the germline V gene, CDR1 is MNHNS and CDR2 is SASEGT. The germline V and J ends were trimmed by 2 bases and 3 bases, with 11 bases remaining between them. CDR3 length: 14 residues. Here the CDR3 DNA reads TGTGCCAGCAGTGAAATAGAGGGGAGCTACGAGCAGTACTTC. It encodes CASSEIEGSYEQYF.